A selection of T cell receptor beta chains follows, all from one sample in a study of blood T cells in healthy people across ages. TCRdb reprocessed the 5' RACE reads via MiXCR and lists one record per CDR3 protein. This sample has approximately 730,000 distinct CDR3 sequences, with roughly 43% found just once. Sequencing used blood. Receptors originate from a woman in her fifties or sixties in good health. Each CDR3 is given with its conserved first and last residue. A D gene is named only where the DNA matches it firmly. A row's size may be missing; if present it is once, few, many or a size class.

V: TRBV7-9
D: NA
J: TRBJ1-2
size: many
DNA: TGTGCCAGCAGCCCCCAACAGGCTATCTACTATGGCTACACCTTC
CDR3: CASSPQQAIYYGYTF

V: TRBV9
D: NA
J: TRBJ1-2
size: NA
DNA: TGTGCCAGCAGCGTTTTTGGCCTTGTCGAAGAGGGAGTACGATCCAATGGCTACACCTTC
CDR3: CASSVFGLVEEGVRSNGYTF

V: TRBV5-5
D: TRBD2
J: TRBJ2-7
size: NA
DNA: TGTGCCAGTCCCGGTAGCGGGAGGTACAATGAGCAGTACTTC
CDR3: CASPGSGRYNEQYF

V: TRBV27
D: TRBD1
J: TRBJ2-7
size: NA
DNA: TGTGCCAGCAGTGGACAGGCGGTAGCCGAGCAGTACTTC
CDR3: CASSGQAVAEQYF

V: TRBV10-3
D: TRBD2
J: TRBJ2-7
size: NA
DNA: TGTGCCATCAGTGAGGGGGGGGTCTACGAGCAGTACTTC
CDR3: CAISEGGVYEQYF

V: TRBV7-2
D: NA
J: TRBJ2-7
size: NA
DNA: TGTGCCAGCAGCCCCCGACAGATCTACGAGCAGTACTTC
CDR3: CASSPRQIYEQYF

V: TRBV10-3
D: NA
J: TRBJ1-1
size: NA
DNA: TGTGCCATCAGTGAAAGTTACGCTGAAGCTTTCTTT
CDR3: CAISESYAEAFF

V: TRBV7-2
D: NA
J: TRBJ2-7
size: NA
DNA: TGTGCCAGCAGCTCCGGCCCGGGGTACGAGCAGTACTTC
CDR3: CASSSGPGYEQYF

V: TRBV18
D: NA
J: TRBJ2-7
size: NA
DNA: TGTGCCAGCTCACCACCGGGACCAACTAGGGCTTACGAGCAGTACTTC
CDR3: CASSPPGPTRAYEQYF

V: TRBV20-1
D: TRBD1
J: TRBJ2-4
size: NA
DNA: TGCAGTGCTACTCAGGGGGCAGGTGAGCAGTACTTC
CDR3: CSATQGAGEQYF

V: TRBV28
D: TRBD2
J: TRBJ2-1
size: many
DNA: TGTGCCAGCAGCCTTGGGCTAGCGGGGGTCCACGAGCAGTTCTTC
CDR3: CASSLGLAGVHEQFF

V: TRBV6-1
D: NA
J: TRBJ1-2
size: few
DNA: TGTGCCAGCAGTGAGGGGACCTACTACACCTTC
CDR3: CASSEGTYYTF

V: TRBV2
D: NA
J: TRBJ2-1
size: NA
DNA: TGTACCAGCACTACAGGTGCCGTTCAGTTCTTC
CDR3: CTSTTGAVQFF

V: TRBV7-9
D: NA
J: TRBJ1-5
size: few
DNA: TGTGCCAGCAGCTTAGATTGGGACGGTCAGCCCCAGCATTTT
CDR3: CASSLDWDGQPQHF

V: TRBV4-3
D: NA
J: TRBJ2-3
size: NA
DNA: TGCGCCAGCAGCCAAGGTTACTCCACAGATACGCAGTATTTT
CDR3: CASSQGYSTDTQYF

V: TRBV15
D: NA
J: TRBJ2-3
size: NA
DNA: TGTGCCACCAGCAGAGATGTGTCAGATACGCAGTATTTT
CDR3: CATSRDVSDTQYF

V: TRBV20-1
D: TRBD2
J: TRBJ2-1
size: NA
DNA: TGCAGTGCTAGAGGGGACTACCAAGAGACCCAGTTCTTC
CDR3: CSARGDYQETQFF

V: TRBV21-1
D: NA
J: TRBJ1-1
size: NA
DNA: TGTGCCAGCAGCAAAGTACCCCCTTACACTGAAGCTTTCTTT
CDR3: CASSKVPPYTEAFF

V: TRBV7-6
D: TRBD1
J: TRBJ2-7
size: few
DNA: TGTGCCAGCAGCTTAGTCGGGACAGGGCTTTACGAGCAGTACTTC
CDR3: CASSLVGTGLYEQYF

V: TRBV4-3
D: NA
J: TRBJ2-7
size: many
DNA: TGCGCCAGCAGCCAAGATGGAGGAGGGGGTTCCTACGAGCAGTACTTC
CDR3: CASSQDGGGGSYEQYF

V: TRBV18
D: TRBD1
J: TRBJ2-7
size: NA
DNA: TGTGCCAGCTCACCACCCAGGGGACAGGGGCGGTACGAGCAGTACTTC
CDR3: CASSPPRGQGRYEQYF

V: TRBV7-9
D: TRBD2
J: TRBJ2-7
size: NA
DNA: TGTGCCAGCAGCCCCTCCGGCGGGAGTCGCCACGAGCAGTACTTC
CDR3: CASSPSGGSRHEQYF

V: TRBV7-2
D: NA
J: TRBJ1-2
size: few
DNA: TGTGCCAGCAGCCGCCCCGAATCCGGCTATGGCTACACCTTC
CDR3: CASSRPESGYGYTF

V: TRBV11-3
D: NA
J: TRBJ2-5
size: NA
DNA: TGTGCCAGCAGCCACAGACAGGCTAGCGGACAAGAGACCCAGTACTTC
CDR3: CASSHRQASGQETQYF

V: TRBV10-1
D: NA
J: TRBJ1-1
size: NA
DNA: TGCGCCAGCAGTGATCGGGGAGACATGAACACTGAAGCTTTCTTT
CDR3: CASSDRGDMNTEAFF

V: TRBV24-1
D: NA
J: TRBJ2-5
size: NA
DNA: TGTGCCACCAGTGATGTATGGGTGGAGACCCAGTACTTC
CDR3: CATSDVWVETQYF

V: TRBV20-1
D: TRBD2
J: TRBJ2-7
size: NA
DNA: TGCAGTGCTAGGCGGGGGAGCGGTTACGAGCAGTACTTC
CDR3: CSARRGSGYEQYF

V: TRBV18
D: TRBD1
J: TRBJ2-7
size: once
DNA: TGTACCAGCTCACAAACCGGACAGGGGTTTCTCTACGAGCAGTACTTC
CDR3: CTSSQTGQGFLYEQYF

V: TRBV29-1
D: NA
J: TRBJ2-5
size: NA
DNA: TGCAGCGTTGTGGTAACGGGGAGCCGGGAGACCCAGTACTTC
CDR3: CSVVVTGSRETQYF

V: TRBV6-2/TRBV6-3
D: NA
J: TRBJ2-4
size: NA
DNA: TGTGCCAGCAGTTACTCTGATATGATCGGAACAAAATTAGCCAAAAACACTCAGTACTTC
CDR3: CASSYSDMIGTKLAKNTQYF

V: TRBV29-1
D: NA
J: TRBJ2-3
size: NA
DNA: TGCAGCGTTGACAGACGCACAGATACGCAGTATTTT
CDR3: CSVDRRTDTQYF

V: TRBV29-1
D: TRBD1
J: TRBJ2-4
size: few
DNA: TGCAGCGTAGCGAACCCCGGACAGGGTATAAGGGGTGCCAAAAACATTCAGTACTTC
CDR3: CSVANPGQGIRGAKNIQYF

V: TRBV10-3
D: NA
J: TRBJ2-7
size: many
DNA: TGTGCCATCAGTGATAGTGCCTACGAGCAGTACTTC
CDR3: CAISDSAYEQYF

V: TRBV20-1
D: NA
J: TRBJ2-7
size: NA
DNA: TGCAGTGCTGAGGGACCTACTAGCAACTACGAGCAGTACTTC
CDR3: CSAEGPTSNYEQYF

V: TRBV20-1
D: NA
J: TRBJ2-7
size: NA
DNA: TGCAGTGCTAGAGATTATGAGGGAACGAGAGACGAGCAGTACTTC
CDR3: CSARDYEGTRDEQYF

V: TRBV4-3
D: TRBD1
J: TRBJ1-2
size: NA
DNA: TGCGCCAGCAGCCAAGATGGGACAGGGGGCGACTATGGCTACACCTTC
CDR3: CASSQDGTGGDYGYTF

V: TRBV20-1
D: NA
J: TRBJ2-3
size: once
DNA: TGCAGTGCTAGGGCCCAGTACACAGATACGCAGTATTTT
CDR3: CSARAQYTDTQYF

V: TRBV20-1
D: NA
J: TRBJ1-5
size: few
DNA: TGCAGTGCTATTAGGAATAGCAATCAGCCCCAGCATTTT
CDR3: CSAIRNSNQPQHF

V: TRBV13
D: NA
J: TRBJ1-2
size: NA
DNA: TGTGCCAGCACCCCTTCAGGGGTTTCTGGCTACACCTTC
CDR3: CASTPSGVSGYTF

V: TRBV29-1
D: TRBD1
J: TRBJ1-2
size: NA
DNA: TGCAGCGTTGAAGACAGGGGGGCCTCTAACTATGGCTACACCTTC
CDR3: CSVEDRGASNYGYTF

V: TRBV15
D: TRBD2
J: TRBJ2-3
size: NA
DNA: TGTGCCACCAGCAGAGATCGGGGGGGCATATCGACGCAGTATTTT
CDR3: CATSRDRGGISTQYF

V: TRBV6-2/TRBV6-3
D: TRBD1
J: TRBJ2-7
size: once
DNA: TGTGCCAGCAGTCGACCCGGGACAGCGTCCTACGAGCAGTACTTC
CDR3: CASSRPGTASYEQYF

V: TRBV18
D: NA
J: TRBJ2-1
size: once
DNA: TGTGCCAGCTCACCACCCGGGACACCCAATGAGCAGTTCTTC
CDR3: CASSPPGTPNEQFF

V: TRBV6-6
D: TRBD1
J: TRBJ1-2
size: NA
DNA: TGTGCCAGCAGTTACCCTAGACAGGGGAAGGAAGGCTACACCTTC
CDR3: CASSYPRQGKEGYTF

V: TRBV7-2
D: TRBD1
J: TRBJ1-2
size: many
DNA: TGTGCCAGCAGTTCGGGACAGGGGAACTATGGCTACACCTTC
CDR3: CASSSGQGNYGYTF

V: TRBV2
D: TRBD2
J: TRBJ2-1
size: NA
DNA: TGTGCCAGCAGAGGGGGGACTAGCGGGATCCCCCCCTACAATGAGCAGTTCTTC
CDR3: CASRGGTSGIPPYNEQFF

V: TRBV5-1
D: NA
J: TRBJ2-5
size: NA
DNA: TGCGCCAGCAGCTCCGGAGGGGACCGAGAGACCCAGTACTTC
CDR3: CASSSGGDRETQYF

V: TRBV6-6
D: TRBD2
J: TRBJ2-5
size: NA
DNA: TGTGCCAGCAGACGGGAGGCTGAGCAGTACTTC
CDR3: CASRREAEQYF

V: TRBV7-9
D: NA
J: TRBJ2-3
size: once
DNA: TGTGCCAGCAGCCCTAAAGGCATGTACAGGGTATCGACAGATACGCAGTATTTT
CDR3: CASSPKGMYRVSTDTQYF

V: TRBV25-1
D: NA
J: TRBJ1-1
size: NA
DNA: TGTGCCAGCACCGTAGGGCCAGACCTGAACACTGAAGCTTTCTTT
CDR3: CASTVGPDLNTEAFF